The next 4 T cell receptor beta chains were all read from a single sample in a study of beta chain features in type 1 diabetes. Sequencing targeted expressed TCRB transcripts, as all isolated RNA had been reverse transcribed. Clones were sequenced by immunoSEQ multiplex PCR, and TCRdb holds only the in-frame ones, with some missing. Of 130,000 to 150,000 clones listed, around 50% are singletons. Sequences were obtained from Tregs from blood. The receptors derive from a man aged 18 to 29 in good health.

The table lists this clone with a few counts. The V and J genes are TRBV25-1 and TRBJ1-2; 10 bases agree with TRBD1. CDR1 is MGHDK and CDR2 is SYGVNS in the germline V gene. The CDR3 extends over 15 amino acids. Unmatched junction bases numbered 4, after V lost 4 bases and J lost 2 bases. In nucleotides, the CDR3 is TGTGCCAGCAGTGCTATGGGACAGGGGAACTATGGCTACACCTTC. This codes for CASSAMGQGNYGYTF.

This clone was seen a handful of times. The CDR3 is CSVEDLRGTGELFF. For the CDR3, the DNA is TGCAGCGTTGAAGACCTCAGGGGCACCGGGGAGCTGTTTTTT. V is TRBV29-1 and J is TRBJ2-2; weak D call: TRBD1 (6 bases). Germline CDR1 reads SQVTM; CDR2 reads ANQGSEA. This CDR3 has 14 amino acids. V was cut by 0 bases and J by 4 bases, with 9 bases left in between.

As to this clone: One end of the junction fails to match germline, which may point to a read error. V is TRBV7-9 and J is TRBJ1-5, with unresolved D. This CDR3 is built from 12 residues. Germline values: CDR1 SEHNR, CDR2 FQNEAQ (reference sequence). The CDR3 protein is CTSSLAQQPQHF. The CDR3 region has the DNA TGTACCAGCAGCTTAGCACAGCAGCCCCAGCATTTT.

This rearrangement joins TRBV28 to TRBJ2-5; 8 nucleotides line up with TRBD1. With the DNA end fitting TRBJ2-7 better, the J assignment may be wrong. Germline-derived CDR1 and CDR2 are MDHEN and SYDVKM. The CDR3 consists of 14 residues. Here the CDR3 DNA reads TGTGCCAGCAGTTTTTGGACAGGGAGGTACGAGCAGTACTTC. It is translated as CASSFWTGRYEQYF.